The text below deals with one T cell receptor beta chain. Its antigen has not been determined. Within one base of it there is no much larger clone, and no base qualities were kept. The sample's time point label is to be understood as: 12 months on ibrutinib. For TCR beta library preparation, roughly 2 micrograms of genomic DNA was extracted from cryopreserved PBMCs. Longitudinal blood samples from CLL patients on ibrutinib monotherapy were analyzed using high-throughput TCR beta sequencing. Patients were enrolled in a phase 2 open-label single-center ibrutinib monotherapy trial. The sample originates from a study of cytotoxic CD8 clonotypes in ibrutinib-treated CLL (dated by TCRdb to the early 2020s). Concerning the study at large: The cohort had over ten relapsed/refractory and roughly 14 treatment-naive patients; 17 to 18 were IGHV unmutated. Of the 85 to 95 participants in the trial, 20 to 30 had longitudinal samples available. On average, each sample yielded 255,043 productive templates and tens of thousands of productive rearrangements. Responses were partial in about 25 patients and complete in 2; after median around 66 months follow-up, roughly 14 stayed in remission and around 12 progressed. Cryopreserved peripheral blood mononuclear cells were collected at three points: before therapy, at response, and at either sustained remission or disease progression. The response samples were drawn at a median of 12 months into treatment, with a range of roughly 6 to 40 months. All remission and progressive disease samples were collected while patients were still receiving ibrutinib.

The full study reports these points: At baseline, clonality was higher than in age-matched healthy donors and showed a strong correlation with circulating CD8+ T-cell counts. Sampling times were not matched between sustained-remission and progressing patients, and lymph node repertoires were not studied. Public clonotypes were found to be uncommon and were observed to contract or remain stable during treatment; the increase in clonality was shown to reflect expansion of private clonotypes at ibrutinib response. An increase in clonality was observed at ibrutinib response, with clonality remaining stable during sustained remission and falling back toward baseline at progression.

The goal of deep resolution MiSeq sequencing was a depth between 1 in 1 million and 1 in 200,000 T cells, and coverage averaged 10x per clonotype. The immunoSEQ hsTCRB Kit was used to generate TCR beta libraries. Concerning the study's data processing: Data were analyzed with ImmunoSEQ Data Assistant and ImmunoSEQ Analyzer, with V, D and J genes assigned per IMGT definitions. Clonality was computed as one minus normalized Shannon entropy of productive rearrangement frequencies, ranging from 0 to 1. Only overrepresented clonotypes making up at least 0.05% of each patient's repertoire were included in the public clonotype analysis. Fewer than 15 repertoires from age-matched healthy donors, obtained from immuneACCESS, served as clonality controls. The table comes from immuneACCESS by way of TCRdb, which keeps in-frame sequences with V and J called. Part of the clones is missing from these tables; in studies checked, under half for an unresolved V gene and the rest for unknown reasons. For V, J and clone size, that table is used; D and trimming come from the DNA. The sample table contains some 200,000 clones; only one count was recorded for roughly three quarters of them. The top ten clonotypes cover over 9.5% of the sample.

The CDR3 goes from the cysteine to the phenylalanine over 14 residues. Of the read, only the CDR3 DNA is kept; its 42 bases are in frame from base 1. From the germline V gene (reference sequence), CDR1 is MNHEY and CDR2 is SMNVEV. Cut back by 6 bases and 1 base, the V and J ends lie 12 bases apart. The TCR originated in a human donor with chronic lymphocytic leukemia. In this chain, TRBV27 is recombined with TRBJ2-5, and possibly TRBD1, on 5 matching bases. The starting material was PBMCs, obtained after 12 months of ibrutinib treatment. The DNA sequence follows: TGTGCCAGCAGCCCCCCCGACAGCCAAGAGACCCAGTACTTC. Protein translation: CASSPPDSQETQYF.